What follows are 3 T cell receptor beta chains derived from one specimen sequenced in a study of T cell responses to AZD1222 COVID-19 vaccine. The repertoire was sequenced with immunoSEQ multiplex PCR; TCRdb's copy has only in-frame clones and lacks some. The sample holds about 39,000 clones, about nine tenths seen once. Here the sequenced sample was peripheral blood, taken 28 days after the second dose of the MenACWY control vaccine. These receptor sequences come from an adult who received the MenACWY meningococcal vaccine as a control.

The chain carries TRBV19 and TRBJ2-7, with D possibly being TRBD1 or TRBD2 (5 bases each). Trimming pared 6 bases from V and 2 bases from J, leaving 11 bases between. The CDR3 extends over 13 amino acids. CDR1 and CDR2 (germline): LNHDA, SQIVND (reference sequence). The CDR3 loop reads CASSGDGTYEQYF. The CDR3 DNA sequence: TGTGCCAGTAGCGGGGACGGAACCTACGAGCAGTACTTC.

This chain links TRBV7-9 with TRBJ2-3, with 11 bases fitting TRBD1. J gave up 6 bases and V 5 bases, and 4 bases lay outside the gene matches. CDR1 SEHNR and CDR2 FQNEAQ come from the germline V gene (reference sequence). CDR3 length: 14 residues. The DNA of the CDR3 is TGTGCCAGCAGCATTGGGACAGGGGGGGATACGCAGTATTTT. Amino acid sequence: CASSIGTGGDTQYF.

This sequence joins TRBV7-8 and TRBJ2-2; D unclear. The length of the CDR3 is 14 residues. The V gene's germline CDR1 is SGHVS and CDR2 FQNEAQ. Trimming cost V 2 bases and J 3 bases, with 7 bases left between them. The CDR3, as DNA: TGTGCCAGCAGCTTATATTACGACACCGGGGAGCTGTTTTTT. Protein product: CASSLYYDTGELFF. The variable domain in full, with the rest retrieved from reference TRBV7-8 and TRBJ2-2, is GAGVSQSPRYKVAKRGQDVALRCDPISGHVSLFWYQQALGQGPEFLTYFQNEAQLDKSGLPSDRFFAERPEGSVSTLKIQRTQQEDSAVYLCASSLYYDTGELFFGEGSRLTVL.